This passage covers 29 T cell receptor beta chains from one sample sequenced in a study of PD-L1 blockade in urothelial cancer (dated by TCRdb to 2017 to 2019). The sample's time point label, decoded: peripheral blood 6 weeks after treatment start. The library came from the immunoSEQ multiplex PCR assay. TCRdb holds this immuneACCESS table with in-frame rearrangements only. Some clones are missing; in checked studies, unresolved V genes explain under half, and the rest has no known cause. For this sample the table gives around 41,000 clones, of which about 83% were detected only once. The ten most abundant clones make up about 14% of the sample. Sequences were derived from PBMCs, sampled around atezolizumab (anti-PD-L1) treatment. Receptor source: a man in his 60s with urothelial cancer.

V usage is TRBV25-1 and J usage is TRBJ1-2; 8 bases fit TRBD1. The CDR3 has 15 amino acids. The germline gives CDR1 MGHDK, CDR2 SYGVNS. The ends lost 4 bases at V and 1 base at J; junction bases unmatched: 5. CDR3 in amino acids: CASSVGTGGNYGYTF. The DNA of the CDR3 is TGTGCCAGCAGTGTCGGGACAGGAGGTAACTATGGCTACACCTTC.

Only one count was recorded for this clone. CDR3 in amino acids: CASSLAVYGGGPSTDTQYF. As DNA, the CDR3 is TGTGCCAGCAGCTTAGCGGTCTACGGCGGGGGCCCTAGCACAGATACGCAGTATTTT. V gene TRBV7-9 combines with J gene TRBJ2-3; possibly TRBD2 for D (7 bases). With 0 bases removed from V and 0 bases from J, the gap between germline ends came to 19 bases. Germline-derived CDR1 and CDR2 are SEHNR and FQNEAQ (reference sequence). The CDR3 loop spans 19 amino acids.

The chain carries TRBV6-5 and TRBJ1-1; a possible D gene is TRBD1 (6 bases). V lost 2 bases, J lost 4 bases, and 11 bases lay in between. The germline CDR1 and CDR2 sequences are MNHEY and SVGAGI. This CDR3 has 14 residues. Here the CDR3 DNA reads TGTGCCAGCAGTTACGGGCAGGGGTTCACTGAAGCTTTCTTT. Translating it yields CASSYGQGFTEAFF.

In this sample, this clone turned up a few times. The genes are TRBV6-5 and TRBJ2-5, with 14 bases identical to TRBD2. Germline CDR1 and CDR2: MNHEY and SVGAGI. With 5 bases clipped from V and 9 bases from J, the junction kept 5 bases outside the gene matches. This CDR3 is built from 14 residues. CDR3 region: CASSPTSGGVPQYF. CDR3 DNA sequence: TGTGCCAGCAGTCCGACTAGCGGGGGGGTCCCCCAGTACTTC.

CDR3 DNA: TGTGCCAGCAGCCGGCTGGGGCGAACTGAAGCTTTCTTT. As protein: CASSRLGRTEAFF. This rearrangement joins TRBV14 to TRBJ1-1; a possible D gene is TRBD1 (5 bases). Looked up from germline, CDR1 is SGHDN and CDR2 is FVKESK. The CDR3 contains 13 residues. Trimming left V 4 bases short and J 5 bases short, with 11 bases between.

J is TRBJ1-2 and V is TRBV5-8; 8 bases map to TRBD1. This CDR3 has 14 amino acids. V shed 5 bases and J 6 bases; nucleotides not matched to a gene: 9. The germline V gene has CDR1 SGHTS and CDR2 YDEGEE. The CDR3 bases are TGTGCCAGCAGGTCGACAGGGGAAGAGAATGGCTACACCTTC. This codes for CASRSTGEENGYTF.

The CDR3 nucleotides are TGCGCCAGCAGCTCTTCCGGGACAGGGGGTCGCGAGCAGTACTTC. Encoded protein: CASSSSGTGGREQYF. The chain recombines TRBV5-1 with TRBJ2-7; 11 nucleotides line up with TRBD1. Looked up from germline, CDR1 is SGHRS and CDR2 is YFSETQ. J was trimmed by 6 bases and V by 3 bases; bases with no gene match: 8. The CDR3 is 15 residues long.

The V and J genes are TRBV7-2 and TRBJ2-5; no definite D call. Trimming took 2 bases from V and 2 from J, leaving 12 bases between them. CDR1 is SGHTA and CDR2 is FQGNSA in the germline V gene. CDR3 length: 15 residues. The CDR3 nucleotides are TGTGCCAGCAGCTTAAACCCGCTAGGTCAAGAGACCCAGTACTTC. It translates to CASSLNPLGQETQYF. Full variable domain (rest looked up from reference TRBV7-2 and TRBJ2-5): GAGVSQSPSNKVTEKGKDVELRCDPISGHTALYWYRQSLGQGLEFLIYFQGNSAPDKSGLPSDRFSAERTGGSVSTLTIQRTQQEDSAVYLCASSLNPLGQETQYFGPGTRLLVL.

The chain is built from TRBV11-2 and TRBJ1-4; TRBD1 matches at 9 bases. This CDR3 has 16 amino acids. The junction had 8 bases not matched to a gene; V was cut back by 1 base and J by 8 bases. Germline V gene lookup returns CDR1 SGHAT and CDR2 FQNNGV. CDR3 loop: CASSLGETGGREKLFF. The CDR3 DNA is TGTGCCAGCAGCTTAGGCGAGACAGGGGGAAGGGAAAAACTGTTTTTT.

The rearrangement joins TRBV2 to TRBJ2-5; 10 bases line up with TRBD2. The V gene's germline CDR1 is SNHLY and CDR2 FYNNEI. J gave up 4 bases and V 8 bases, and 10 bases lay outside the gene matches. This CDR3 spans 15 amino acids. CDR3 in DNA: TGTGCCAGCGATTTGAGCGGGGGGGCGCGAGAGACCCAGTACTTC. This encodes CASDLSGGARETQYF.

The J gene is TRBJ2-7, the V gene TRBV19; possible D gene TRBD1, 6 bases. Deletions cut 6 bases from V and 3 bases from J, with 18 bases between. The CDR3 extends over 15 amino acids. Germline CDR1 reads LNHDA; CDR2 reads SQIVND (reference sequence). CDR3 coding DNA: TGTGCCAGTAGGGGTAAATGGGGGCGAGACTACGAGCAGTACTTC. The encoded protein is CASRGKWGRDYEQYF.

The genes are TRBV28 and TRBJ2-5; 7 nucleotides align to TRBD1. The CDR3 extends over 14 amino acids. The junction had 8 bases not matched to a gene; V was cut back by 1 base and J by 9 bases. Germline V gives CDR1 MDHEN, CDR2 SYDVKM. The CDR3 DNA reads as TGTGCCAGCAGTTTATCAGGCAGGGGGAAGTCCCAGTACTTC. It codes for CASSLSGRGKSQYF.

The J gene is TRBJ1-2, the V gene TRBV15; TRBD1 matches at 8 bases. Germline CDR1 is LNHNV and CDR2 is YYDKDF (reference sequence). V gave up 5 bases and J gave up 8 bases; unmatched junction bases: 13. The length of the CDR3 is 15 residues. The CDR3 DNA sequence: TGTGCCACCAGCGGCCGACAGGGGCCACCGAACGGCTACACCTTC. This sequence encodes CATSGRQGPPNGYTF.

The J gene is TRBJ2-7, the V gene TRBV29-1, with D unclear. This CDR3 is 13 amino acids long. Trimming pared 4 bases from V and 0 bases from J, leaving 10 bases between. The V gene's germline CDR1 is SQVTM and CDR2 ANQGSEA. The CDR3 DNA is TGCAGCGTTGGGTCTACCAACTCCTACGAGCAGTACTTC. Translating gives CSVGSTNSYEQYF.

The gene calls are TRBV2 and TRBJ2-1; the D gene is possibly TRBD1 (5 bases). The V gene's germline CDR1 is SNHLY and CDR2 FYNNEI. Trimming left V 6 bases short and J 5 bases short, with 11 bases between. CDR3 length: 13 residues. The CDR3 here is CASSQDTNNEQFF. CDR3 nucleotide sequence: TGTGCCAGCAGCCAGGACACAAACAATGAGCAGTTCTTC.

The CDR3 nucleotides are TGTGCCAGCAGCGAAACAGGGGAAAACTCTGGAAACACCATATATTTT. Its protein is CASSETGENSGNTIYF. The chain carries TRBV2 and TRBJ1-3; TRBD1 matches 7 bases. The CDR3 is made up of 16 amino acids. Germline-derived CDR1 and CDR2 are SNHLY and FYNNEI. V shed 6 bases and J 0 bases; nucleotides not matched to a gene: 8. Complete variable domain (other parts from reference TRBV2 and TRBJ1-3): EPEVTQTPSHQVTQMGQEVILRCVPISNHLYFYWYRQILGQKVEFLVSFYNNEISEKSEIFDDQFSVERPDGSNFTLKIRSTKLEDSAMYFCASSETGENSGNTIYFGEGSWLTVV.

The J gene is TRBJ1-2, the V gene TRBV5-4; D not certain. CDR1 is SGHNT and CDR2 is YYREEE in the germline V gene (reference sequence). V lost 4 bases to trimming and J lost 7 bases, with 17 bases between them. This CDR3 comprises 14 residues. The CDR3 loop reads CASSPISSGGGYTF. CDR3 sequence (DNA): TGTGCCAGCAGCCCGATTTCTAGCGGCGGTGGCTACACCTTC.

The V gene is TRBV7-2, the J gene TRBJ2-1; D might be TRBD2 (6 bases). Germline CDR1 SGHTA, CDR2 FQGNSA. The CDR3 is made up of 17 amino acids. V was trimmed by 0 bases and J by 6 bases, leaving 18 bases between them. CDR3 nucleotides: TGTGCCAGCAGCTTAGCCGCCGGGGGTATTGGCTTCAATGAGCAGTTCTTC. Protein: CASSLAAGGIGFNEQFF.

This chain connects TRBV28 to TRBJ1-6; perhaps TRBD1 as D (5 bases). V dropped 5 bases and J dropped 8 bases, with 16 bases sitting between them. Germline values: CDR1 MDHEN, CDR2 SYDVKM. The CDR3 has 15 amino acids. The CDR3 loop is CASSLLREADSPLHF. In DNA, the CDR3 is TGTGCCAGCAGTCTTCTCAGGGAGGCAGATTCACCCCTCCACTTT.

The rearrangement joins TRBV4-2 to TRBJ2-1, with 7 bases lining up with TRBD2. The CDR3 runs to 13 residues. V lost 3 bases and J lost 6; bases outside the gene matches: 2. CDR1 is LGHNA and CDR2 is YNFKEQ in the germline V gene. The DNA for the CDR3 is TGTGCCAGCAGCCACGCTAGCGGCAATGAGCAGTTCTTC. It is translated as CASSHASGNEQFF.

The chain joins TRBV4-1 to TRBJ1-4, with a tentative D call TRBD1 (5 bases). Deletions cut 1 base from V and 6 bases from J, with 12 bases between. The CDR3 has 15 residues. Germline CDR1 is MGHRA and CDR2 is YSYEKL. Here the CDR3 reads CASSQAVAGDEKLFF. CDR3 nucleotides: TGCGCCAGCAGCCAAGCCGTAGCGGGGGATGAAAAACTGTTTTTT.

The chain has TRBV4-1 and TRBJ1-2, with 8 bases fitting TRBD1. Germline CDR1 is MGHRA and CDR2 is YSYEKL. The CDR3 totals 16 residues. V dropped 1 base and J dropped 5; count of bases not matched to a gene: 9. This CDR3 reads CASSQGTGRGGYGYTF. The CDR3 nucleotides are TGCGCCAGCAGCCAAGGGACAGGGCGGGGGGGGTATGGCTACACCTTC.

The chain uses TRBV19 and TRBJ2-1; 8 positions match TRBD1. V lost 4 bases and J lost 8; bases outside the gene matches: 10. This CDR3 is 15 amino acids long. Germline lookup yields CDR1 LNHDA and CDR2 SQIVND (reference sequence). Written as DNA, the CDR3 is TGTGCCAGTAGTAAGGGAAACAGGGGGTACGATGAGCAGTTCTTC. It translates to CASSKGNRGYDEQFF.

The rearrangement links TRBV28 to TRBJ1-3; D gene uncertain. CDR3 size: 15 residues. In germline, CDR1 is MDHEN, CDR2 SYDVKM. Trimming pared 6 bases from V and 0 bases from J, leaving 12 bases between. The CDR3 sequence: CASSLPPGSGNTIYF. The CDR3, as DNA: TGTGCCAGCAGCCTACCGCCCGGCTCTGGAAACACCATATATTTT.

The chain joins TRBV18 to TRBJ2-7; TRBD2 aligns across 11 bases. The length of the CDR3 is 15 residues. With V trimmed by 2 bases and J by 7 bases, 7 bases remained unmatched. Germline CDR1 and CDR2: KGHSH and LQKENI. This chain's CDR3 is CASSPRLAGQGEQYF. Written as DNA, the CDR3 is TGTGCCAGCTCACCAAGACTAGCGGGGCAAGGGGAGCAGTACTTC.

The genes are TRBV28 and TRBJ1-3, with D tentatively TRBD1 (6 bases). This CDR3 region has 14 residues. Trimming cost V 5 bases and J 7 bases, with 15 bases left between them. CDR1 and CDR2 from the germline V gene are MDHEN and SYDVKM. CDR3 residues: CASSLPNRDNTIYF. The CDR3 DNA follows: TGTGCCAGCAGTCTCCCTAACAGGGATAACACCATATATTTT. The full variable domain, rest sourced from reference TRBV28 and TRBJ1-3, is DVKVTQSSRYLVKRTGEKVFLECVQDMDHENMFWYRQDPGLGLRLIYFSYDVKMKEKGDIPEGYSVSREKKERFSLILESASTNQTSMYLCASSLPNRDNTIYFGEGSWLTVV.

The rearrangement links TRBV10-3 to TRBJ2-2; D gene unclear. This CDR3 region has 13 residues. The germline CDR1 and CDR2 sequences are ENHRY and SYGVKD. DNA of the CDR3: TGTGCGATCGAGGCCTCGAACACCGGGGAGCTGTTTTTT. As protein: CAIEASNTGELFF.

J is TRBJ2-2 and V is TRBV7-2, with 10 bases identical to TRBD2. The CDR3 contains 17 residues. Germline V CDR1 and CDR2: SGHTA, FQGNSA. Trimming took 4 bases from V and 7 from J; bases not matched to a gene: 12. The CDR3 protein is CASSSNKAGGHGGELFF. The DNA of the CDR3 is TGTGCCAGCAGCTCAAATAAAGCGGGGGGGCATGGCGGGGAGCTGTTTTTT.

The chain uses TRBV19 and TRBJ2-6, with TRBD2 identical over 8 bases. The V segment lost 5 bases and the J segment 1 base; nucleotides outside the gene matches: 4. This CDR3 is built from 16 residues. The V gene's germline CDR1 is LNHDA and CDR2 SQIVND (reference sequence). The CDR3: CASSSGGRSGANVLTF. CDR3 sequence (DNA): TGTGCCAGTAGTTCGGGGGGGCGTTCTGGGGCCAACGTCCTGACTTTC.